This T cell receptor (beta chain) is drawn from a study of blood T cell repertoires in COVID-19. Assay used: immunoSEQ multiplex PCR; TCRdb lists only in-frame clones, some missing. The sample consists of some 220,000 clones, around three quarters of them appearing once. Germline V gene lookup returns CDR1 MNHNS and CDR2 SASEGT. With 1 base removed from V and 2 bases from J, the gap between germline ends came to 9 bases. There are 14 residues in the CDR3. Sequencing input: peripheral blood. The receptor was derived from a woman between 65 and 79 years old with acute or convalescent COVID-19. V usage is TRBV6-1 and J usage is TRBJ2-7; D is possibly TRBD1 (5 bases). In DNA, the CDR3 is TGTGCCAGCAGTGAAGGCAGGGCAACCTACGAGCAGTACGTC. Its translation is CASSEGRATYEQYV.